The 27 T cell receptor beta chains in this list originate from one sample, sequenced in a study of cytotoxic CD8 clonotypes in ibrutinib-treated CLL. TCRdb keeps only in-frame clones here, not all; method: immunoSEQ multiplex PCR. The repertoire holds 250,000 to 350,000 clones, with approximately 76% as singletons. Sample: PBMCs, taken at disease progression, from a patient treated with ibrutinib. The receptors derive from a human donor with chronic lymphocytic leukemia.

The genes are TRBV5-1 and TRBJ2-7, with D perhaps TRBD1 (5 bases). The CDR3 sequence is 13 residues long. Germline CDR1 is SGHRS and CDR2 is YFSETQ. Trimming stripped 4 bases from V and 5 bases from J, with 13 bases between. The CDR3 bases are TGCGCCAGCAGCCCCAGGGTTACGGACGAGCAGTACTTC. Translating it yields CASSPRVTDEQYF.

This sequence joins TRBV9 and TRBJ1-1; 7 bases match TRBD1. Unmatched junction bases numbered 2, after V lost 4 bases and J lost 8 bases. CDR1 and CDR2 from the germline V gene are SGDLS and YYNGEE. The CDR3 has 11 amino acids. As DNA, the CDR3 is TGTGCCAGCAGCACGGGACAGGAAGCTTTCTTT. Translated, it gives CASSTGQEAFF.

V is TRBV2 and J is TRBJ2-7; D unresolved. The ends were cut back, 4 bases at V and 4 bases at J, with 11 bases in the middle. Per germline, CDR1 SNHLY and CDR2 FYNNEI. This CDR3 contains 13 residues. As DNA, the CDR3 is TGTGCCAGCAGTGTCGGACGTGATTACGAGCAGTACTTC. It encodes CASSVGRDYEQYF. Variable domain in full (rest from reference TRBV2 and TRBJ2-7): EPEVTQTPSHQVTQMGQEVILRCVPISNHLYFYWYRQILGQKVEFLVSFYNNEISEKSEIFDDQFSVERPDGSNFTLKIRSTKLEDSAMYFCASSVGRDYEQYFGPGTRLTVT.

CDR3 protein: CASSFGFSWGGYEQYF. The CDR3 DNA sequence: TGTGCCAGCAGTTTCGGATTCTCGTGGGGCGGCTACGAGCAGTACTTC. The gene calls are TRBV27 and TRBJ2-7, with a tentative D call TRBD1 (5 bases). The CDR3 is 16 residues long. From germline, CDR1 is MNHEY and CDR2 SMNVEV (reference sequence). Trimming took off 3 bases at V and 3 bases at J, with 18 bases between the two ends.

The gene calls are TRBV6-5 and TRBJ2-1; D uncertain. V lost 5 bases to trimming and J lost 3 bases, with 11 bases between them. The V gene's germline CDR1 is MNHEY and CDR2 SVGAGI. This CDR3 region has 14 residues. As DNA, the CDR3 is TGTGCCAGCAGTCTAGGTGGCGGCTACAATGAGCAGTTCTTC. Its protein is CASSLGGGYNEQFF.

This rearrangement joins TRBV27 to TRBJ1-5, with TRBD1 matching over 8 bases. Germline assignment: CDR1 MNHEY and CDR2 SMNVEV (reference sequence). Germline trimming cut 8 bases from V and 1 base from J; bases unmatched to any gene: 4. The CDR3 is made up of 14 amino acids. CDR3 sequence (DNA): TGTGCCAGCTCCAGGGGGCGCAGCAATCAGCCCCAGCATTTT. Amino acid sequence: CASSRGRSNQPQHF.

This chain connects TRBV12-5 to TRBJ2-1; maybe TRBD2 (6 bases). Germline V gene sequence: CDR1 LGHNT, CDR2 FRNRAP. V lost 3 bases to trimming and J lost 3 bases, with 9 bases between them. CDR3 length equals 14 residues. In nucleotides, the CDR3 is TGTGCTAGTGGTTTAGGCGGGGACTACAATGAGCAGTTCTTC. This codes for CASGLGGDYNEQFF.

A note on this clone: Other DNA sequences in this specimen translate into the identical CDR3. The gene calls are TRBV5-1 and TRBJ2-2, with D possibly TRBD2 on 6 matching bases. The germline V gene encodes CDR1 SGHRS and CDR2 YFSETQ. CDR3 length equals 15 residues. V was clipped by 0 bases and J by 0 bases, with 6 bases between them. The CDR3 sequence is CASSLGGANTGELFF. The CDR3 DNA reads as TGCGCCAGCAGCTTGGGCGGGGCGAACACCGGGGAGCTGTTTTTT. Complete variable domain (other parts from reference TRBV5-1 and TRBJ2-2): KAGVTQTPRYLIKTRGQQVTLSCSPISGHRSVSWYQQTPGQGLQFLFEYFSETQRNKGNFPGRFSGRQFSNSRSEMNVSTLELGDSALYLCASSLGGANTGELFFGEGSRLTVL.

The chain recombines TRBV11-2 with TRBJ2-3; 16 nucleotides match TRBD2. The germline gives CDR1 SGHAT, CDR2 FQNNGV. The ends lost 4 bases at V and 6 bases at J; junction bases unmatched: 7. The CDR3 is 17 amino acids. The CDR3 region is CASSSPGLAGGRDTQYF. CDR3 coding DNA: TGTGCCAGCAGCTCCCCGGGACTAGCGGGAGGGCGGGATACGCAGTATTTT.

The chain carries TRBV4-1 and TRBJ1-4; 7 nucleotides line up with TRBD1. With 0 bases clipped from V and 0 bases from J, the junction kept 10 bases outside the gene matches. The CDR3 totals 19 residues. CDR1 is MGHRA, CDR2 YSYEKL, per germline. Here the CDR3 DNA reads TGCGCCAGCAGCCAAGACCCGCGACAGGGACGAACAACTAATGAAAAACTGTTTTTT. Its protein is CASSQDPRQGRTTNEKLFF.

This chain uses TRBV7-2 with TRBJ2-5; 8 bases agree with TRBD2. J lost 2 bases, V lost 4 bases, and 6 bases had no gene match. The CDR3 consists of 15 residues. CDR1 SGHTA and CDR2 FQGNSA come from the germline V gene. Written as DNA, the CDR3 is TGTGCCAGCAGCTACCTGCGGGGGGTGCAAGAGACCCAGTACTTC. Protein sequence: CASSYLRGVQETQYF.

The chain is built from TRBV10-1 and TRBJ2-7; perhaps D is TRBD1 or TRBD2 (5 bases each). Trimming pared 8 bases from V and 2 bases from J, leaving 16 bases between. The CDR3 covers 14 residues. CDR1 is WNHNN, CDR2 SYGVQD, per germline (reference sequence). The CDR3 region is CASLGPRPAYEQYF. CDR3 DNA: TGCGCCAGCTTGGGACCCCGGCCCGCCTACGAGCAGTACTTC.

The rearrangement joins TRBV7-8 to TRBJ2-2, with a possible D match to TRBD2 (6 bases). V was clipped by 5 bases and J by 0 bases, with 13 bases between them. Germline V gives CDR1 SGHVS, CDR2 FQNEAQ. The CDR3 consists of 16 residues. DNA for the CDR3: TGTGCCAGCAGCCGGTGGGAGGCAGCGAACACCGGGGAGCTGTTTTTT. The encoded protein is CASSRWEAANTGELFF.

The V and J genes are TRBV5-1 and TRBJ2-1; D perhaps matches TRBD2 (6 bases). Germline CDR1 is SGHRS and CDR2 is YFSETQ. Trimming left V 1 base short and J 2 bases short, with 13 bases between. The CDR3 runs to 16 residues. The CDR3 bases are TGCGCCAGCAGCTTGTGGGCGGGAAGTACCTACAATGAGCAGTTCTTC. Amino acids: CASSLWAGSTYNEQFF.

The chain has TRBV11-2 and TRBJ2-2, with TRBD1 matching 11 bases. The CDR3 is made up of 17 amino acids. J lost 4 bases, V lost 2 bases, and 6 bases had no gene match. Germline CDR1 SGHAT, CDR2 FQNNGV. CDR3 sequence reads: CASSLTRGQGATGELFF. The CDR3 nucleotides read TGTGCCAGCAGCTTAACAAGAGGACAGGGGGCCACCGGGGAGCTGTTTTTT.

The CDR3 DNA is TGTGCCACCAGCAGAACCGACTGGGAGCAGTTCTTC. It is translated as CATSRTDWEQFF. This chain uses TRBV15 with TRBJ2-1; D is unclear. This CDR3 has 12 amino acids. Germline-derived CDR1 and CDR2 are LNHNV and YYDKDF (reference sequence). V was trimmed by 2 bases and J by 10 bases, leaving 9 bases between them.

This chain joins TRBV5-1 and TRBJ1-4, with D possibly matching TRBD1 (5 bases). This CDR3 region has 14 residues. The germline V and J ends were trimmed by 4 bases and 5 bases, with 12 bases remaining between them. The germline gives CDR1 SGHRS, CDR2 YFSETQ. The CDR3 coding sequence is TGCGCCAGCAGCACGGGACGGGTAAATGAAAAACTGTTTTTT. This gives the protein CASSTGRVNEKLFF.

The rearrangement links TRBV11-2 to TRBJ2-2; D ambiguous. CDR3 length equals 11 residues. CDR1 and CDR2 from the germline V gene are SGHAT and FQNNGV. V lost 2 bases, J lost 7 bases, and 2 bases lay in between. For the CDR3, the DNA is TGTGCCAGCAGCTTACGCGGGGAGCTGTTTTTT. Amino acid sequence: CASSLRGELFF.

The chain is built from TRBV7-8 and TRBJ2-3; D remains ambiguous. In germline, CDR1 is SGHVS, CDR2 FQNEAQ. The CDR3 runs to 16 residues. Trimming stripped 1 base from V and 6 bases from J, with 17 bases between. As DNA, the CDR3 is TGTGCCAGCAGCTTAGGATCCGGACCTTCCCAGGATACGCAGTATTTT. It translates to CASSLGSGPSQDTQYF. The full variable domain, rest sourced from reference TRBV7-8 and TRBJ2-3, is GAGVSQSPRYKVAKRGQDVALRCDPISGHVSLFWYQQALGQGPEFLTYFQNEAQLDKSGLPSDRFFAERPEGSVSTLKIQRTQQEDSAVYLCASSLGSGPSQDTQYFGPGTRLTVL.

This clone occurred a few times. The chain employs TRBV27 and TRBJ2-7, with D possibly being TRBD1 (5 bases). The CDR3 contains 14 residues. Germline V CDR1 and CDR2: MNHEY, SMNVEV (reference sequence). With 10 bases removed from V and 3 bases from J, the gap between germline ends came to 19 bases. In DNA, the CDR3 is TGTGCCACCGGCAGGGCGCGGCACGGCTACGAGCAGTACTTC. Its translation: CATGRARHGYEQYF.

The chain employs TRBV18 and TRBJ2-7, with TRBD2 matching over 9 bases. The V gene's germline CDR1 is KGHSH and CDR2 LQKENI. The J segment lost 1 base and the V segment lost 2 bases, leaving 6 bases of the junction unmatched. The CDR3 is made up of 16 amino acids. The CDR3 DNA follows: TGTGCCAGCTCACCAACCGGACTAGCGAGTTCCTACGAGCAGTACTTC. It translates to CASSPTGLASSYEQYF.

This clone was counted a few times. The chain combines TRBV2 with TRBJ1-5; the match to TRBD1 covers 8 bases. The CDR3 sequence is 14 residues long. With 8 bases clipped from V and 4 bases from J, the junction kept 7 bases outside the gene matches. Germline values: CDR1 SNHLY, CDR2 FYNNEI. The CDR3 is CASQGALGNQPQHF. The CDR3 coding sequence is TGTGCCAGCCAGGGGGCGCTTGGAAATCAGCCCCAGCATTTT. The complete variable domain, with remaining parts taken from reference TRBV2 and TRBJ1-5, reads EPEVTQTPSHQVTQMGQEVILRCVPISNHLYFYWYRQILGQKVEFLVSFYNNEISEKSEIFDDQFSVERPDGSNFTLKIRSTKLEDSAMYFCASQGALGNQPQHFGDGTRLSIL.

The rearrangement joins TRBV5-6 to TRBJ2-1; no reliable D call. This CDR3 contains 13 residues. Per germline, CDR1 SGHDT and CDR2 YYEEEE. V shed 0 bases and J shed 3 bases, with 4 bases lying between them. The CDR3 nucleotides read TGTGCCAGCAGCTTGGTGGGCTACAATGAGCAGTTCTTC. Translated, it gives CASSLVGYNEQFF.

The chain is built from TRBV29-1 and TRBJ1-1, with D unresolved. This CDR3 has 11 residues. Germline assignment: CDR1 SQVTM and CDR2 ANQGSEA. V shed 6 bases and J shed 2 bases, with 7 bases lying between them. The CDR3 nucleotides read TGCAGCGTCCTCTTCAACACTGAAGCTTTCTTT. It specifies CSVLFNTEAFF.

The CDR3 protein is CASEETQYF. The DNA for the CDR3 is TGTGCCAGCGAAGAGACCCAGTACTTC. This chain joins TRBV27 and TRBJ2-5; D not certain. The V gene lost 8 bases and the J gene lost 3 bases, with 1 base spanning the gap. The CDR3 extends over 9 amino acids. Germline V CDR1 and CDR2: MNHEY, SMNVEV (reference sequence).

This CDR3 reads CASKVGPAGTQYF. For the CDR3, the DNA is TGCGCCAGCAAGGTGGGCCCGGCGGGGACCCAGTACTTC. V and J are TRBV5-1 and TRBJ2-5, with D maybe TRBD2 (5 bases). Looked up from germline, CDR1 is SGHRS and CDR2 is YFSETQ. CDR3 length equals 13 residues. V was shortened by 6 bases and J by 7 bases, with 16 bases between the two germline ends.

The gene calls are TRBV7-8 and TRBJ2-3; TRBD1 matches 8 bases. Germline lookup yields CDR1 SGHVS and CDR2 FQNEAQ. J gave up 6 bases and V 6 bases, and 5 bases lay outside the gene matches. This CDR3 comprises 13 residues. This CDR3 is CASRWRTGDTQYF. The DNA of the CDR3 is TGTGCCAGCAGGTGGAGGACAGGGGATACGCAGTATTTT.